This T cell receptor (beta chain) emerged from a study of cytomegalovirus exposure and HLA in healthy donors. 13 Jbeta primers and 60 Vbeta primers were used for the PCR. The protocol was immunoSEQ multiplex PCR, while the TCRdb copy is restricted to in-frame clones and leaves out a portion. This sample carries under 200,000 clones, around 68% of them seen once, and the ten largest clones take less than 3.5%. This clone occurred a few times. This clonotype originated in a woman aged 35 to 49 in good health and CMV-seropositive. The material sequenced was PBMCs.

The DNA of the CDR3 is TGTGCCAGTAGTGGCGGACTAGCGGGACTAACAGATACGCAGTATTTT. Protein: CASSGGLAGLTDTQYF. The chain links TRBV19 to TRBJ2-3; 12 bases fit TRBD2. In germline, CDR1 is LNHDA, CDR2 SQIVND (reference sequence). The CDR3 extends over 16 amino acids. J lost 3 bases, V lost 5 bases, and 6 bases had no gene match. The full variable domain, its missing parts supplied by reference TRBV19 and TRBJ2-3, is DGGITQSPKYLFRKEGQNVTLSCEQNLNHDAMYWYRQDPGQGLRLIYYSQIVNDFQKGDIAEGYSVSREKKESFPLTVTSAQKNPTAFYLCASSGGLAGLTDTQYFGPGTRLTVL.